The 18 T cell receptor beta chains reported below all come from one sample, sequenced in a study of CD8 T cells in ankylosing spondylitis. TCRdb re-analysed the 5' RACE reads in MiXCR, keeping a single row per CDR3 protein. The sample shows about 240,000 distinct CDR3 sequences, 7% to 10% of them seen only once. Material for sequencing was blood, either unsorted or a sorted T cell fraction (not recorded which). The source of these receptors is a female donor with ankylosing spondylitis or in good health (not recorded which).

The gene calls are TRBV6-2 or TRBV6-3 and TRBJ2-1, with D tentatively TRBD1 (5 bases). V lost 10 bases, J lost 4 bases, and 17 bases lay in between. The CDR3 covers 14 residues. Germline V gene lookup returns CDR1 MNHEY and CDR2 SVGEGT. CDR3 nucleotides: TGTGCCACCAGCAGTAATCGACAGTACAATGAGCAGTTCTTC. The encoded protein is CATSSNRQYNEQFF.

The table lists this clonotype with many counts. This chain links TRBV19 with TRBJ2-1; no reliable D call. Trimming left V 3 bases short and J 5 bases short, with 14 bases between. Germline values: CDR1 LNHDA, CDR2 SQIVND (reference sequence). This CDR3 spans 15 amino acids. The CDR3 region has the DNA TGTGCCAGTAGTATTGCGGAACTCGTCCACAATGAGCAGTTCTTC. It encodes CASSIAELVHNEQFF.

This clonotype was counted many times. The chain employs TRBV30 and TRBJ2-1; no firm D call. The CDR3 extends over 14 amino acids. Germline loops: CDR1 GTSNPN, CDR2 SVGIG (reference sequence). The ends were cut back, 3 bases at V and 1 base at J, with 10 bases in the middle. CDR3 coding DNA: TGTGCCTGGAGCCCTCGCACTTCCTACAATGAGCAGTTCTTC. It encodes CAWSPRTSYNEQFF.

Ten or more counts support this clonotype. This chain joins TRBV6-2 or TRBV6-3 and TRBJ1-2, with D maybe TRBD1 (5 bases). Looked up from germline, CDR1 is MNHEY and CDR2 is SVGEGT. The CDR3 runs to 14 residues. V was shortened by 6 bases and J by 2 bases, with 13 bases between the two germline ends. This CDR3 is CASRDTAGNYGYTF. CDR3 sequence (DNA): TGTGCCAGCAGAGACACGGCAGGGAACTATGGCTACACCTTC.

Comment on this clonotype: A much larger clonotype is one base distant, so this may be a read error. The V call is TRBV6-1, the J call TRBJ1-4; possibly TRBD1 for D (5 bases). The CDR3 totals 14 residues. Germline CDR1 is MNHNS and CDR2 is SASEGT. The CDR3 region has the DNA TGTGTCAGCAGCCCTGGGGCACCTAGAGAAAAACTGTTTTTT. This gives the protein CVSSPGAPREKLFF.

The chain uses TRBV5-4 and TRBJ1-3; tentative D call: TRBD1 (5 bases). Germline V gene data show CDR1 as SGHNT and CDR2 as YYREEE (reference sequence). Trimming left V 5 bases short and J 4 bases short, with 13 bases between. The CDR3 extends over 14 amino acids. CDR3 loop: CASSQDRMGNTIYF. DNA of the CDR3: TGTGCCAGCAGTCAAGACAGAATGGGAAACACCATATATTTT.

This clonotype was counted many times. The rearrangement joins TRBV7-8 to TRBJ1-3, with TRBD1 matching over 9 bases. Germline CDR1 reads SGHVS; CDR2 reads FQNEAQ. The CDR3 is made up of 15 amino acids. CDR3 bases: TGTGCGACCGGACAGGGGACTACCTCTGGAAACACCATATATTTT. It codes for CATGQGTTSGNTIYF.

This clonotype was observed at least ten times. The chain uses TRBV6-5 and TRBJ2-1; no clear D. CDR3 length: 13 residues. Germline V gene lookup returns CDR1 MNHEY and CDR2 SVGAGI. V was shortened by 4 bases and J by 0 bases, with 4 bases between the two germline ends. DNA of the CDR3: TGTGCCAGCAGTTCGAGCTCCTACAATGAGCAGTTCTTC. Its protein product is CASSSSSYNEQFF.

There are a few counts of this clonotype. The chain recombines TRBV4-1 with TRBJ1-3, with D unresolved. This CDR3 spans 14 amino acids. The V end was cut by 5 bases, the J end by 5 bases, with 13 bases between. Germline CDR1 and CDR2: MGHRA and YSYEKL. CDR3 DNA sequence: TGCGCCAGCAGCGTTAGTTCCGCCAGAAACACCATATATTTT. It specifies CASSVSSARNTIYF.

This clonotype was recorded many times. The CDR3 bases are TGCGCCAGCAGTTTTACGCCAGGCACAGATACGCAGTATTTT. This gives the protein CASSFTPGTDTQYF. This chain links TRBV5-1 with TRBJ2-3; D uncertain. The germline V and J ends were trimmed by 5 bases and 1 base, with 11 bases remaining between them. CDR1 and CDR2 from the germline V gene are SGHRS and YFSETQ. The CDR3 has 14 amino acids.

This clonotype came up many times. The chain is built from TRBV4-3 and TRBJ2-7; 7 nucleotides agree with TRBD1. The CDR3 spans 14 residues. The germline gives CDR1 LGHNA, CDR2 YSLEER. V was pared by 3 bases and J by 5 bases, with 7 bases of the junction left unmatched. The CDR3 DNA reads TGCGCCAGCAGCCACTCCGACAGGGACGACGAGCAGTACTTC. Translated, it gives CASSHSDRDDEQYF.

This clonotype was observed many times. This chain joins TRBV5-1 and TRBJ2-7; TRBD1 matches at 10 bases. The CDR3 runs to 15 residues. V lost 2 bases and J lost 0; bases outside the gene matches: 2. CDR1 and CDR2 (germline): SGHRS, YFSETQ. CDR3 amino acids: CASSFGTGASYEQYF. The DNA of the CDR3 is TGCGCCAGCAGCTTCGGGACAGGGGCCTCCTACGAGCAGTACTTC.

This clonotype was detected ten times or more. CDR3 sequence reads: CASSLEAGPFSGANVLTF. Here the CDR3 DNA reads TGTGCCAGCAGCTTGGAGGCAGGGCCCTTCTCTGGGGCCAACGTCCTGACTTTC. The chain recombines TRBV5-5 with TRBJ2-6, with a possible D match to TRBD1 (5 bases). CDR3 length: 18 residues. Germline V gene data show CDR1 as SGHKS and CDR2 as YYEKEE (reference sequence). V shed 0 bases and J shed 0 bases, with 13 bases lying between them.

In this sample, this clonotype turned up many times. The chain is built from TRBV20-1 and TRBJ2-1, with 13 bases fitting TRBD2. Germline lookup yields CDR1 DFQATT and CDR2 SNEGSKA (reference sequence). V lost 4 bases to trimming and J lost 8 bases; unmatched junction nucleotides: 11. This CDR3 comprises 16 residues. The CDR3 DNA reads TGCAGTGCTAAGTACAGGACTAGCGGGAGTCTCTATGAGCAGTTCTTC. Residues: CSAKYRTSGSLYEQFF.

This clonotype was seen repeatedly, ten times or more. This chain connects TRBV20-1 to TRBJ1-1, with unresolved D. The germline V gene encodes CDR1 DFQATT and CDR2 SNEGSKA (reference sequence). The CDR3 runs to 14 residues. Trimming took 1 base from V and 1 from J, leaving 10 bases between them. The CDR3, as DNA: TGCAGTGCTAGAGGGGGAGCTGGGAACACTGAAGCTTTCTTT. The encoded protein is CSARGGAGNTEAFF.

This clonotype occurred many times. The gene calls are TRBV3-1 and TRBJ1-5; possible D gene TRBD1, 5 bases. The CDR3 extends over 15 amino acids. V lost 0 bases to trimming and J lost 3 bases, with 9 bases between them. Germline V gene sequence: CDR1 LGHDT, CDR2 YNNKEL (reference sequence). This CDR3 reads CASSQDSRDNQPQHF. As DNA, the CDR3 is TGTGCCAGCAGCCAAGATTCCAGGGACAATCAGCCCCAGCATTTT.

The V and J genes are TRBV24-1 and TRBJ2-1, with D tentatively TRBD2 (6 bases). Trimming took 5 bases from V and 10 from J, leaving 11 bases between them. Per germline, CDR1 KGHDR and CDR2 SFDVKD. The CDR3 is made up of 12 amino acids. The CDR3 spells CATSAGLSEQFF. In nucleotides, the CDR3 is TGTGCCACCAGTGCAGGACTATCGGAGCAGTTCTTC.

On this clonotype itself: This sequence may be a read error, since a much larger clone differs from it by one base. The CDR3 is CTAVPVGQLNTEAFF. As DNA, the CDR3 is TGCACTGCTGTACCCGTCGGGCAGCTGAACACTGAAGCTTTCTTT. The genes are TRBV20-1 and TRBJ1-1; no firm D call. The CDR3 is 15 residues long. Germline CDR1 is DFQATT and CDR2 is SNEGSKA (reference sequence).